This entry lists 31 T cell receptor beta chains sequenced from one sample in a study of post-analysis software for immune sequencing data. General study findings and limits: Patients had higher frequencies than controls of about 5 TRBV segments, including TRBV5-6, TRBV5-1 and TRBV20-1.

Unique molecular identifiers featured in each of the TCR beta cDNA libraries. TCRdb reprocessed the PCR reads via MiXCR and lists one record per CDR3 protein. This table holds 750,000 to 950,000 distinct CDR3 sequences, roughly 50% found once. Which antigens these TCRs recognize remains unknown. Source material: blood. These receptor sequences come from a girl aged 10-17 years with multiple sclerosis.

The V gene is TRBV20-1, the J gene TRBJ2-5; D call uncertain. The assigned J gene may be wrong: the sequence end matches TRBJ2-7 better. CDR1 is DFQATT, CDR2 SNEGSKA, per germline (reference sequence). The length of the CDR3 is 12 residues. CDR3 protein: CSARTLRHEQYF. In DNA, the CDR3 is TGCAGTGCTAGGACTCTGAGGCACGAGCAGTACTTC.

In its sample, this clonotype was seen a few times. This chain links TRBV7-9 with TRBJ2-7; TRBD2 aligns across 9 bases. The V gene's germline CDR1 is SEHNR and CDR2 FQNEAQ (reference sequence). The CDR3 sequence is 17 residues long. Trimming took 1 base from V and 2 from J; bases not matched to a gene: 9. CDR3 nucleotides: TGTGCCAGCAGCTTAGAGGCGCCTAGCGGGGCCCCCTACGAGCAGTACTTC. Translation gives CASSLEAPSGAPYEQYF.

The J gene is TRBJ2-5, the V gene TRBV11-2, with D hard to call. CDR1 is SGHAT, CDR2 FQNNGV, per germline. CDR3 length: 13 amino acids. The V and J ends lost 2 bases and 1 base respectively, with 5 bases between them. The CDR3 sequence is CASSLKFQETQYF. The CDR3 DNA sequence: TGTGCCAGCAGCTTAAAATTCCAAGAGACCCAGTACTTC.

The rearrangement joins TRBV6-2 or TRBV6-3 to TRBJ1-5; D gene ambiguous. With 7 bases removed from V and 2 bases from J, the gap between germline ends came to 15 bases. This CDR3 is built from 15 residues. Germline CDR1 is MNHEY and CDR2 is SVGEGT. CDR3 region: CASTLRESGNQPQHF. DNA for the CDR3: TGTGCCAGCACCCTGCGGGAAAGCGGCAATCAGCCCCAGCATTTT.

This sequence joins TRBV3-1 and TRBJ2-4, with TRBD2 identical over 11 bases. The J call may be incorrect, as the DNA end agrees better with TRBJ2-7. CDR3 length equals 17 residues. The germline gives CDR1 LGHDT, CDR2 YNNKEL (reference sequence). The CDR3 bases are TGTGCCAGCAGCCAAGCCTTGGGGACTAGCGGATCCTACGAGCAGTACTTC. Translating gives CASSQALGTSGSYEQYF.

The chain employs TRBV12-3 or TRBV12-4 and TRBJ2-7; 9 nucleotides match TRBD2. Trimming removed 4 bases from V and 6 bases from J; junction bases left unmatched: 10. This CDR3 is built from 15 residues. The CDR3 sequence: CASSSSGGTGGEQYF. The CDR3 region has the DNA TGTGCCAGCAGTTCGAGCGGGGGGACCGGTGGCGAGCAGTACTTC.

Here the CDR3 reads CASSYSSTGGSSYEQYF. CDR3 coding DNA: TGTGCCAGCAGTTACTCGTCAACGGGAGGATCCTCCTACGAGCAGTACTTC. V gene TRBV6-6 combines with J gene TRBJ2-7; 7 bases map to TRBD2. Trimming removed 0 bases from V and 0 bases from J; junction bases left unmatched: 8. The germline gives CDR1 MNHNY, CDR2 SVGAGI (reference sequence). The CDR3 is made up of 17 amino acids.

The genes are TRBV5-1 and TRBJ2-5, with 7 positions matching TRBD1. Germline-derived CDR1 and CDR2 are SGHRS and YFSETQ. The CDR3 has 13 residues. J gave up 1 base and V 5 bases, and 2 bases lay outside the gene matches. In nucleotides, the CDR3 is TGCGCCAGCAGGGGACAGTTCCAAGAGACCCAGTACTTC. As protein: CASRGQFQETQYF.

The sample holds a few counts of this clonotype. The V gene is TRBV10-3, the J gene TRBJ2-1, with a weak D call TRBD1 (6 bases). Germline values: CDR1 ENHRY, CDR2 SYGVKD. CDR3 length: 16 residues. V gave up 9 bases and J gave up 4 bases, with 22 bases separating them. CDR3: CAIRAPGTPPYNEQFF. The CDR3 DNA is TGTGCCATAAGAGCCCCCGGGACACCCCCTTACAATGAGCAGTTCTTC.

The CDR3 loop is CSVLREGSIQYF. CDR3 coding DNA: TGCAGCGTGCTTAGGGAGGGGAGCATTCAGTACTTC. The rearrangement joins TRBV29-1 to TRBJ2-4, with TRBD2 identical over 7 bases. Losses at the gene ends were 6 bases for V and 9 bases for J; bases not matched to a gene: 8. Germline assignment: CDR1 SQVTM and CDR2 ANQGSEA. The CDR3 is made up of 12 amino acids.

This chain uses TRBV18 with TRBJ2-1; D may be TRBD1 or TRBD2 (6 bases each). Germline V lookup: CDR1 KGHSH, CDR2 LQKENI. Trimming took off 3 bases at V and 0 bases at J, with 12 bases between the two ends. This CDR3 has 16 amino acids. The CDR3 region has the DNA TGTGCCAGCTCACCGAAGGGGGGAGACTCCTACAATGAGCAGTTCTTC. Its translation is CASSPKGGDSYNEQFF. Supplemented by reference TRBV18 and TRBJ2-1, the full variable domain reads NAGVMQNPRHLVRRRGQEARLRCSPMKGHSHVYWYRQLPEEGLKFMVYLQKENIIDESGMPKERFSAEFPKEGPSILRIQQVVRGDSAAYFCASSPKGGDSYNEQFFGPGTRLTVL.

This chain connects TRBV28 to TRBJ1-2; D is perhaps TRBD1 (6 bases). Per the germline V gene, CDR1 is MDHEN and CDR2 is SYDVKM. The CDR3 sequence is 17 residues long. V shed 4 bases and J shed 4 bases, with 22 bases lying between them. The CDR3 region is CASSSPPRDTKFYGYTF. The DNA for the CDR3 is TGTGCCAGCAGTTCCCCTCCCCGGGACACCAAATTCTATGGCTACACCTTC.

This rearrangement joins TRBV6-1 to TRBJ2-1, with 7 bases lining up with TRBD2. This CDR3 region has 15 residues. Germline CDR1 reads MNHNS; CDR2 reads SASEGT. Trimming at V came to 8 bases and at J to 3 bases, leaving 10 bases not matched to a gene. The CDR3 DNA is TGTGCCAGCCGTATCGGGAGGTCGGGCTACAATGAGCAGTTCTTC. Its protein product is CASRIGRSGYNEQFF.

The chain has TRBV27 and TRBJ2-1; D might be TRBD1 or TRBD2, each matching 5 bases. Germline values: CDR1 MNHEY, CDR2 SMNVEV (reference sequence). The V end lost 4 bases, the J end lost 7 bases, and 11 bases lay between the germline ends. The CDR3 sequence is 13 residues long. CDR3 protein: CASSWDQDNEQFF. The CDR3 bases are TGTGCCAGCAGTTGGGACCAGGATAATGAGCAGTTCTTC.

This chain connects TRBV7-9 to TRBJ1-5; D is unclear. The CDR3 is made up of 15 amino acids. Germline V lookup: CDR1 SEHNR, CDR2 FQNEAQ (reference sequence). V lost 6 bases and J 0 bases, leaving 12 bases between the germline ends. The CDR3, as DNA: TGTGCCAGCAGTCCTATGGGGATTAGCAATCAGCCCCAGCATTTT. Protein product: CASSPMGISNQPQHF.

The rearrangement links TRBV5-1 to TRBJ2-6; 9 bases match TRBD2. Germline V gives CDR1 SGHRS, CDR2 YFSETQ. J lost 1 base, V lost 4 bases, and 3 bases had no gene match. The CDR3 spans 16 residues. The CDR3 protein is CASSASGGSGANVLTF. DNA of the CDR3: TGCGCCAGCAGCGCCAGCGGGGGGTCTGGGGCCAACGTCCTGACTTTC.

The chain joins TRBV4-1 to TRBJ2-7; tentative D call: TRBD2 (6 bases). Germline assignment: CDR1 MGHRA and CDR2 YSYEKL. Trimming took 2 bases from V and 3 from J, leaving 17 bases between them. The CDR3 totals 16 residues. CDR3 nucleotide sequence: TGCGCCAGCAGCCAAACCAAGGGACTTCTTGGCTACGAGCAGTACTTC. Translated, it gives CASSQTKGLLGYEQYF.

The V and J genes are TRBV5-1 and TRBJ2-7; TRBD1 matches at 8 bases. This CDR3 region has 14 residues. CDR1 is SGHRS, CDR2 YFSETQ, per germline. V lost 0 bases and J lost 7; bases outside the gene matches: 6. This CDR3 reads CASSLAGQGGEQYF. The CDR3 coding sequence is TGCGCCAGCAGCTTGGCCGGACAGGGCGGGGAGCAGTACTTC.

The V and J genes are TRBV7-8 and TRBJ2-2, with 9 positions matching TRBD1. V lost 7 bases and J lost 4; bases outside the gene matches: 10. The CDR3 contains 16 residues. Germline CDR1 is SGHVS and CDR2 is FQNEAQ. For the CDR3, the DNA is TGTGCCAGCACCCTAAGGGGACAGGGAGGCACCGGGGAGCTGTTTTTT. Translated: CASTLRGQGGTGELFF.

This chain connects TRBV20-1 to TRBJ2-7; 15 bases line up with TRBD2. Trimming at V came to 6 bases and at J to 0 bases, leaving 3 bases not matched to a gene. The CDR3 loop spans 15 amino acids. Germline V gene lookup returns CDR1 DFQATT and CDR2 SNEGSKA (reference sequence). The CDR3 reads CSAGLAGGDSYEQYF. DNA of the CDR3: TGCAGTGCCGGACTAGCGGGAGGGGACTCCTACGAGCAGTACTTC.

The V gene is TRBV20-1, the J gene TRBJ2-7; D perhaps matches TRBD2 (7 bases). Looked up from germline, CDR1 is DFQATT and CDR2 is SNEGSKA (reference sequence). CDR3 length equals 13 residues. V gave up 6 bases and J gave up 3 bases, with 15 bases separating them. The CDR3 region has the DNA TGCAGTGCCCCGGTGGGGGGGCTCTACGAGCAGTACTTC. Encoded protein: CSAPVGGLYEQYF.

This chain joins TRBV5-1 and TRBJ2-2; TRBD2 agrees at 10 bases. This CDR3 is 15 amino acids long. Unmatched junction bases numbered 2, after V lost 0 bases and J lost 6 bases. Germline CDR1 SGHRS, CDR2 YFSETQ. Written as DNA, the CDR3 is TGCGCCAGCAGCTTGGAGCGGGAGGGCCCCGGGGAGCTGTTTTTT. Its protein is CASSLEREGPGELFF.

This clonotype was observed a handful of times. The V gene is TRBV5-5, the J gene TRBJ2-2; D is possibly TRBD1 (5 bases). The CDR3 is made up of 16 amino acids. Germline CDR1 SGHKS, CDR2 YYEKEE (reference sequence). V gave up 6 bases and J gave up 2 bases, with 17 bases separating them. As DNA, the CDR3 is TGTGCCAGCAACCCCAGGGCCCTACTTAACACCGGGGAGCTGTTTTTT. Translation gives CASNPRALLNTGELFF.

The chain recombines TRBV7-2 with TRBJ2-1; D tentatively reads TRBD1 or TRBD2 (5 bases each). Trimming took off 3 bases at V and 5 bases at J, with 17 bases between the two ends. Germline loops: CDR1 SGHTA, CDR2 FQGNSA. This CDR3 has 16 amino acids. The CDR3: CASSFPRLGTNNEQFF. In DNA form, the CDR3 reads TGTGCCAGCAGCTTTCCCCGCCTGGGGACCAACAATGAGCAGTTCTTC.

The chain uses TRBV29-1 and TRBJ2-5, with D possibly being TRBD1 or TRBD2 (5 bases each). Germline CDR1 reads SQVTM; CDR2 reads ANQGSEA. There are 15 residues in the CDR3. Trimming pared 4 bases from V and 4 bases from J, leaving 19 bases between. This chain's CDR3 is CSVVEAQTGGETQYF. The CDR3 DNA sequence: TGCAGCGTTGTCGAGGCTCAAACTGGGGGAGAGACCCAGTACTTC.

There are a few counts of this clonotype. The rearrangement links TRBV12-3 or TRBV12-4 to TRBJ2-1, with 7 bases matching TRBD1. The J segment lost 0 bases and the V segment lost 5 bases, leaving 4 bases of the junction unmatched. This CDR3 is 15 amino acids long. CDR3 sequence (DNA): TGTGCCAGCAGTAGGGGACAGATCTCCTACAATGAGCAGTTCTTC. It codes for CASSRGQISYNEQFF.

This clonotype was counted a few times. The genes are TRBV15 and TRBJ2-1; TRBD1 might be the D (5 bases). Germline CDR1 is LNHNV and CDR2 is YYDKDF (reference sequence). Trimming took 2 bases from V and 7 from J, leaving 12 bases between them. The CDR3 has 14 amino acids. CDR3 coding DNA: TGTGCCACCAGCAGACCCCAGGGTTGGAATGAGCAGTTCTTC. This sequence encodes CATSRPQGWNEQFF. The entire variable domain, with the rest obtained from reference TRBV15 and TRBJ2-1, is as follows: DAMVIQNPRYQVTQFGKPVTLSCSQTLNHNVMYWYQQKSSQAPKLLFHYYDKDFNNEADTPDNFQSRRPNTSFCFLDIRSPGLGDTAMYLCATSRPQGWNEQFFGPGTRLTVL.

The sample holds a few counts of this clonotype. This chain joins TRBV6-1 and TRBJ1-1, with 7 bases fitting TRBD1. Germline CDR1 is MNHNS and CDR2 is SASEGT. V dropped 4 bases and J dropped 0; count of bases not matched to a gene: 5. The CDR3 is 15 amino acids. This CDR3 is CASSVRTGLNTEAFF. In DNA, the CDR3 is TGTGCCAGCAGTGTCCGGACAGGACTGAACACTGAAGCTTTCTTT.

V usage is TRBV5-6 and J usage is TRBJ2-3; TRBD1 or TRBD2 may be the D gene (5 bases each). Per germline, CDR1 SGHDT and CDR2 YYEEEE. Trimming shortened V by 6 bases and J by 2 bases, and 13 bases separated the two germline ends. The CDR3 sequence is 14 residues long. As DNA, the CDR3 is TGTGCCAGCAACATCGGGACCTTCACAGATACGCAGTATTTT. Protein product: CASNIGTFTDTQYF. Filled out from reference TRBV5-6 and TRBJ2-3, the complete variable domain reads DAGVTQSPTHLIKTRGQQVTLRCSPKSGHDTVSWYQQALGQGPQFIFQYYEEEERQRGNFPDRFSGHQFPNYSSELNVNALLLGDSALYLCASNIGTFTDTQYFGPGTRLTVL.

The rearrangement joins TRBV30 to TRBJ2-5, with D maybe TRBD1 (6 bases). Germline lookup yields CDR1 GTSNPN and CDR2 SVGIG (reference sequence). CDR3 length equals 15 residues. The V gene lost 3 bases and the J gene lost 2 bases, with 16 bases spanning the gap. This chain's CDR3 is CAWSLGQPGQETQYF. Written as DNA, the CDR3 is TGTGCCTGGAGCCTTGGACAGCCCGGTCAAGAGACCCAGTACTTC.

The CDR3 region is CSGGTSGSGEQYF. The CDR3 bases are TGCAGCGGCGGGACTAGCGGGAGCGGTGAGCAGTACTTC. The rearrangement joins TRBV29-1 to TRBJ2-5; 14 nucleotides align to TRBD2. The V gene's germline CDR1 is SQVTM and CDR2 ANQGSEA. The CDR3 consists of 13 residues. Trimming cost V 7 bases and J 11 bases; bases outside gene matches: 9. Full variable domain (missing parts from reference TRBV29-1 and TRBJ2-5): SAVISQKPSRDICQRGTSLTIQCQVDSQVTMMFWYRQQPGQSLTLIATANQGSEATYESGFVIDKFPISRPNLTFSTLTVSNMSPEDSSIYLCSGGTSGSGEQYFGPGTRLLVL.